This T cell receptor (beta chain) came from a study of technical replicates of blood from four donors (dated by TCRdb to 2016 to 2017). CDR1 and CDR2 are drawn from the germline V gene: SGHRS, YFSETQ. The V end gives up 1 base and the J end 8 bases, leaving 6 bases in the junction not matched to a gene. Reading from cysteine to phenylalanine, the CDR3 counts 14 amino acids. Only the CDR3 DNA is retained, 42 bases long and in frame from the first base. In the case of this clone: It has no known antigen specificity. No clone much larger than this one lies a single base away; base qualities are absent.

Libraries were built with the immunoSEQ multiplex PCR assay. TCRdb holds this immuneACCESS table with in-frame rearrangements only. Some clones are missing; in checked studies, unresolved V genes explain under half, and the rest has no known cause. A total of some 98,000 clones appear in this sample, around 95% of them only once. 0.23% of the sample comes from the top ten. Recombination connected TRBV5-1 to TRBJ2-1, with 7 middle bases fitting TRBD1. The sample taken for sequencing was T cells isolated from PBMCs. The clonotype originates from a human donor in good health. The CDR3 region has the sequence CASSLTTGFHEQFF. The nucleotides are TGCGCCAGCAGCTTGACGACAGGGTTTCATGAGCAGTTCTTC.